The next 14 T cell receptor beta chains were all read from a single sample in a study of cytomegalovirus exposure and HLA in healthy donors. The primer mix had 60 Vbeta and 13 Jbeta primers. Data came from immunoSEQ multiplex PCR; TCRdb stores just in-frame clones and leaves some out. The repertoire holds 100,000 to 120,000 clones, with approximately 83% as singletons. Sequencing was performed on PBMCs. The origin of the receptors is a man between 35 and 55 years old in good health and CMV-seronegative.

The V call is TRBV6-5, the J call TRBJ1-3; possibly TRBD1 for D (5 bases). The CDR3 contains 14 residues. From germline, CDR1 is MNHEY and CDR2 SVGAGI. Trimming cost V 6 bases and J 3 bases, with 12 bases left between them. The CDR3 coding sequence is TGTGCCAGCAGCACAGGAGCCGTTGGAAACACCATATATTTT. It yields the protein CASSTGAVGNTIYF.

The V call is TRBV30, the J call TRBJ2-7, with D possibly being TRBD1 (6 bases). Germline CDR1 is GTSNPN and CDR2 is SVGIG (reference sequence). The CDR3 has 15 amino acids. The germline V and J ends were trimmed by 2 bases and 4 bases, with 18 bases remaining between them. For the CDR3, the DNA is TGTGCCTGGAGTCCTGGGACACCCCCAAGGTACGAGCAGTACTTC. It yields the protein CAWSPGTPPRYEQYF.

The genes are TRBV25-1 and TRBJ2-3; D remains unclear. V dropped 4 bases and J dropped 4 bases, with 12 bases sitting between them. Germline lookup yields CDR1 MGHDK and CDR2 SYGVNS. The CDR3 is made up of 14 amino acids. The CDR3 reads CASSAFVGADTQYF. Written as DNA, the CDR3 is TGTGCCAGCAGTGCGTTCGTCGGTGCAGATACGCAGTATTTT.

The genes are TRBV28 and TRBJ2-3; D gene unclear. V was pared by 4 bases and J by 1 base, with 9 bases between. Germline loops: CDR1 MDHEN, CDR2 SYDVKM. This CDR3 spans 14 amino acids. The CDR3 is CASSSSPRTDTQYF. CDR3 bases: TGTGCCAGCAGTTCCAGTCCGCGCACAGATACGCAGTATTTT.

This clone occurred once. The V call is TRBV13, the J call TRBJ2-1, with 12 bases that match TRBD2. J gave up 4 bases and V 6 bases, and 22 bases lay outside the gene matches. The length of the CDR3 is 21 residues. From germline, CDR1 is PRHDT and CDR2 FYEKMQ (reference sequence). The CDR3 region has the DNA TGTGCCAGCAGTTCAGCGGGTGCGTGGGCTAGCGGGGGGGCAAGGTACAATGAGCAGTTCTTC. Residues: CASSSAGAWASGGARYNEQFF. The whole variable domain, filled in from reference TRBV13 and TRBJ2-1, reads AAGVIQSPRHLIKEKRETATLKCYPIPRHDTVYWYQQGPGQDPQFLISFYEKMQSDKGSIPDRFSAQQFSDYHSELNMSSLELGDSALYFCASSSAGAWASGGARYNEQFFGPGTRLTVL.

This clone was detected only a few times. The chain joins TRBV7-7 to TRBJ2-5, with a tentative D call TRBD2 (5 bases). CDR3 length: 15 amino acids. The V end lost 3 bases, the J end lost 2 bases, and 13 bases lay between the germline ends. The V gene's germline CDR1 is SSHAT and CDR2 FNYEAQ (reference sequence). The CDR3 reads CASSLETGFQETQYF. The DNA of the CDR3 is TGTGCCAGCAGCTTGGAGACGGGATTTCAAGAGACCCAGTACTTC.

The V gene is TRBV5-1, the J gene TRBJ1-3; TRBD1 might be the D (5 bases). This CDR3 contains 15 residues. Per germline, CDR1 SGHRS and CDR2 YFSETQ. V shed 0 bases and J shed 4 bases, with 11 bases lying between them. CDR3 loop: CASSLGQPPGNTIYF. The CDR3 region has the DNA TGCGCCAGCAGCTTGGGACAGCCTCCGGGAAACACCATATATTTT.

The gene calls are TRBV29-1 and TRBJ1-2; D possibly corresponds to TRBD1 (5 bases). The germline V gene encodes CDR1 SQVTM and CDR2 ANQGSEA. The CDR3 runs to 11 residues. V gave up 4 bases and J gave up 7 bases, with 10 bases separating them. Here the CDR3 DNA reads TGCAGCGTTGGAACAGGAAGTGGCTACACCTTC. Translated, it gives CSVGTGSGYTF.

This chain uses TRBV11-2 with TRBJ1-6, with a tentative D call TRBD1 (5 bases). V lost 5 bases to trimming and J lost 10 bases, with 18 bases between them. The V gene's germline CDR1 is SGHAT and CDR2 FQNNGV. This CDR3 has 15 amino acids. CDR3 protein: CASSQWEGIRSPLHF. The CDR3 bases are TGTGCCAGCAGCCAGTGGGAGGGGATACGGTCACCCCTCCACTTT. The entire variable domain, with the rest obtained from reference TRBV11-2 and TRBJ1-6, is as follows: EAGVAQSPRYKIIEKRQSVAFWCNPISGHATLYWYQQILGQGPKLLIQFQNNGVVDDSQLPKDRFSAERLKGVDSTLKIQPAKLEDSAVYLCASSQWEGIRSPLHFGNGTRLTVT.

The J gene is TRBJ2-7, the V gene TRBV7-2, with D maybe TRBD1 (6 bases). Deletions cut 2 bases from V and 6 bases from J, with 20 bases between. Germline V gene data show CDR1 as SGHTA and CDR2 as FQGNSA. CDR3 length: 16 residues. The CDR3 bases are TGTGCCAGCAGCTTAAGTTTCGTGGCAGGGGTGATCGAGCAGTACTTC. Its translation: CASSLSFVAGVIEQYF.

This chain connects TRBV27 to TRBJ1-5; 8 bases match TRBD1. The V gene end was trimmed by 6 bases and the J gene end by 6 bases; junction bases not matched to a gene: 7. Germline V gene sequence: CDR1 MNHEY, CDR2 SMNVEV (reference sequence). The CDR3 has 14 amino acids. CDR3 amino acids: CASRARGPGQPQHF. CDR3 in DNA: TGTGCCAGCAGGGCCAGGGGGCCCGGTCAGCCCCAGCATTTT.

The J gene is TRBJ1-2, the V gene TRBV6-5; 8 bases match TRBD1. This CDR3 spans 13 amino acids. Germline V lookup: CDR1 MNHEY, CDR2 SVGAGI. Germline trimming cut 2 bases from V and 6 bases from J; bases unmatched to any gene: 2. This CDR3 is CASSYGQGHGYTF. CDR3 in DNA: TGTGCCAGCAGTTACGGACAGGGTCATGGCTACACCTTC.

The chain couples TRBV29-1 to TRBJ2-1, with 7 bases lining up with TRBD1. With 8 bases clipped from V and 5 bases from J, the junction kept 6 bases outside the gene matches. There are 12 residues in the CDR3. CDR1 and CDR2 (germline): SQVTM, ANQGSEA. The CDR3 is CSYRDSHNEQFF. As DNA, the CDR3 is TGCAGCTATCGGGACAGCCACAATGAGCAGTTCTTC.

This chain connects TRBV6-5 to TRBJ2-7; D not resolved. V was trimmed by 4 bases and J by 4 bases, leaving 5 bases between them. Germline loops: CDR1 MNHEY, CDR2 SVGAGI. The CDR3 spans 11 residues. The CDR3 loop is CASSFQYEQYF. The CDR3 DNA follows: TGTGCCAGCAGTTTTCAGTACGAGCAGTACTTC.